Listed below are T cell receptor beta chains from one sample, sequenced in a study of cytotoxic CD8 clonotypes in ibrutinib-treated CLL. Sequencing was performed with immunoSEQ multiplex PCR; in TCRdb, only in-frame clones are kept and a portion is missing. Here the sample spans 250,000 to 350,000 clones, 60% to 80% being singletons. The specimen comprised PBMCs, sampled at disease progression, from a patient treated with ibrutinib. The receptors shown here come from a human donor with chronic lymphocytic leukemia. Each CDR3 is given with its conserved first and last residue. Fields, in order: clone size, D gene, V gene, J gene, CDR3 protein, CDR3 DNA. The D gene is left open where the match is weak. Clone size is given for some rows only: seen once, a few or many times, or a class if the clone is expanded.

clone size: NA; D gene: NA; V gene: TRBV29-1; J gene: TRBJ2-2; CDR3 protein: CSVEGESNTGELFF; CDR3 DNA: TGCAGCGTTGAAGGGGAGTCGAACACCGGGGAGCTGTTTTTT
clone size: NA; D gene: NA; V gene: TRBV6-5; J gene: TRBJ1-1; CDR3 protein: CASSYSGAGTEAFF; CDR3 DNA: TGTGCCAGCAGTTACTCCGGGGCTGGGACTGAAGCTTTCTTT
clone size: NA; D gene: TRBD2; V gene: TRBV11-2; J gene: TRBJ2-3; CDR3 protein: CASSWGLAGARISTDTQYF; CDR3 DNA: TGTGCCAGCAGCTGGGGACTAGCGGGGGCCCGCATCAGCACAGATACGCAGTATTTT
clone size: NA; D gene: TRBD2; V gene: TRBV5-6; J gene: TRBJ2-5; CDR3 protein: CASTGLAGVSQETQYF; CDR3 DNA: TGTGCCAGCACCGGACTAGCGGGAGTATCCCAAGAGACCCAGTACTTC
clone size: NA; D gene: NA; V gene: TRBV11-3; J gene: TRBJ2-7; CDR3 protein: CASSLGVWGEQYF; CDR3 DNA: TGTGCCAGCAGCTTAGGGGTCTGGGGCGAGCAGTACTTC
clone size: NA; D gene: NA; V gene: TRBV10-2; J gene: TRBJ1-1; CDR3 protein: CASSESRGRDTEAFF; CDR3 DNA: TGCGCCAGCAGTGAGTCGCGGGGGCGGGACACTGAAGCTTTCTTT
clone size: NA; D gene: NA; V gene: TRBV2; J gene: TRBJ1-4; CDR3 protein: CASIGGGVEEKLFF; CDR3 DNA: TGTGCCAGCATCGGAGGGGGGGTAGAAGAAAAACTGTTTTTT
clone size: NA; D gene: TRBD2; V gene: TRBV27; J gene: TRBJ2-7; CDR3 protein: CASSPTRAGGAYEQYF; CDR3 DNA: TGTGCCAGCAGTCCCACTCGGGCGGGAGGTGCCTACGAGCAGTACTTC
clone size: NA; D gene: NA; V gene: TRBV29-1; J gene: TRBJ2-1; CDR3 protein: CSVAMGNEQFF; CDR3 DNA: TGCAGCGTTGCTATGGGCAATGAGCAGTTCTTC
clone size: NA; D gene: NA; V gene: TRBV21-1; J gene: TRBJ1-3; CDR3 protein: CASSKEDPTGTGNTIYF; CDR3 DNA: TGTGCCAGCAGCAAAGAAGACCCGACAGGTACGGGAAACACCATATATTTT
clone size: once; D gene: NA; V gene: TRBV10-3; J gene: TRBJ2-3; CDR3 protein: CAISESSRTDTQYF; CDR3 DNA: TGTGCCATCAGTGAGTCTTCTAGAACAGATACGCAGTATTTT
clone size: NA; D gene: NA; V gene: TRBV5-6; J gene: TRBJ2-3; CDR3 protein: CASSTSRVSTQYF; CDR3 DNA: TGTGCCAGCAGCACGAGCAGGGTATCTACGCAGTATTTT
clone size: NA; D gene: TRBD2; V gene: TRBV2; J gene: TRBJ2-3; CDR3 protein: CASGEGLMDTQYF; CDR3 DNA: TGTGCCAGCGGGGAGGGGTTGATGGATACGCAGTATTTT
clone size: once; D gene: NA; V gene: TRBV9; J gene: TRBJ2-3; CDR3 protein: CASSVGQTDTQYF; CDR3 DNA: TGTGCCAGCAGCGTTGGACAAACAGATACGCAGTATTTT
clone size: NA; D gene: NA; V gene: TRBV9; J gene: TRBJ2-1; CDR3 protein: CASSVATGFDNEQFF; CDR3 DNA: TGTGCCAGCAGCGTAGCTACAGGCTTCGACAATGAGCAGTTCTTC
clone size: once; D gene: NA; V gene: TRBV27; J gene: TRBJ1-4; CDR3 protein: CASSLSVSEKLFF; CDR3 DNA: TGTGCCAGCAGTTTGTCAGTGAGTGAAAAACTGTTTTTT
clone size: NA; D gene: NA; V gene: TRBV28; J gene: TRBJ1-3; CDR3 protein: CASTVGLGYTIYF; CDR3 DNA: TGTGCCAGCACCGTGGGGTTGGGATACACCATATATTTT
clone size: NA; D gene: TRBD2; V gene: TRBV13; J gene: TRBJ2-5; CDR3 protein: CASSWTSGGRGETQYF; CDR3 DNA: TGTGCCAGCAGCTGGACTAGCGGGGGTAGGGGAGAGACCCAGTACTTC
clone size: NA; D gene: NA; V gene: TRBV6-6; J gene: TRBJ2-7; CDR3 protein: CASSWANYEQYF; CDR3 DNA: TGTGCCAGCAGCTGGGCCAACTACGAGCAGTACTTC
clone size: NA; D gene: NA; V gene: TRBV7-9; J gene: TRBJ2-7; CDR3 protein: CASSPRAGAGEQYF; CDR3 DNA: TGTGCCAGCAGCCCTCGAGCGGGCGCCGGCGAGCAGTACTTC
clone size: NA; D gene: NA; V gene: TRBV10-2; J gene: TRBJ2-7; CDR3 protein: CASRLRLGGDEQYF; CDR3 DNA: TGCGCCAGCCGTCTGCGACTAGGCGGGGACGAGCAGTACTTC
clone size: NA; D gene: TRBD2; V gene: TRBV13; J gene: TRBJ2-7; CDR3 protein: CASSLVAGSAYEQYF; CDR3 DNA: TGTGCCAGCAGCTTAGTAGCGGGGTCCGCCTACGAGCAGTACTTC
clone size: NA; D gene: NA; V gene: TRBV25-1; J gene: TRBJ2-3; CDR3 protein: CASSAYRDTDTQYF; CDR3 DNA: TGTGCCAGCAGTGCATACAGAGACACAGATACGCAGTATTTT
clone size: NA; D gene: NA; V gene: TRBV7-9; J gene: TRBJ2-2; CDR3 protein: CASSLRVPGELFF; CDR3 DNA: TGTGCCAGCAGCTTACGGGTCCCCGGGGAGCTGTTTTTT
clone size: NA; D gene: NA; V gene: TRBV11-2; J gene: TRBJ1-5; CDR3 protein: CASSFGPSDQPQHF; CDR3 DNA: TGTGCCAGCAGCTTCGGGCCCTCCGATCAGCCCCAGCATTTT
clone size: NA; D gene: TRBD1; V gene: TRBV5-1; J gene: TRBJ1-1; CDR3 protein: CASSFGLRDRGGNTEAFF; CDR3 DNA: TGCGCCAGCAGCTTCGGGCTTCGGGACAGAGGTGGGAACACTGAAGCTTTCTTT
clone size: NA; D gene: TRBD1; V gene: TRBV7-9; J gene: TRBJ1-4; CDR3 protein: CASSPGTGKQRIYNEKLFF; CDR3 DNA: TGTGCCAGCTCACCCGGGACAGGGAAACAAAGAATCTATAATGAAAAACTGTTTTTT
clone size: NA; D gene: NA; V gene: TRBV7-9; J gene: TRBJ1-2; CDR3 protein: CASSLGPGYGYTF; CDR3 DNA: TGTGCCAGCAGCTTAGGGCCGGGCTATGGCTACACCTTC
clone size: NA; D gene: TRBD1; V gene: TRBV11-3; J gene: TRBJ1-6; CDR3 protein: CASSEQGNNSPLHF; CDR3 DNA: TGTGCCAGCAGCGAACAGGGGAATAATTCACCCCTCCACTTT
clone size: NA; D gene: TRBD2; V gene: TRBV9; J gene: TRBJ2-1; CDR3 protein: CASSQIASQSAGGPYNEQFF; CDR3 DNA: TGTGCCAGCAGCCAAATAGCCAGTCAGTCAGCGGGAGGGCCCTACAATGAGCAGTTCTTC
clone size: NA; D gene: TRBD1; V gene: TRBV9; J gene: TRBJ2-7; CDR3 protein: CASSVRPGQGSYEQYF; CDR3 DNA: TGTGCCAGCAGCGTACGACCGGGACAGGGCTCTTACGAGCAGTACTTC
clone size: NA; D gene: TRBD2; V gene: TRBV28; J gene: TRBJ2-7; CDR3 protein: CASRGTSASYEQYF; CDR3 DNA: TGTGCCAGCAGGGGGACTAGCGCCTCCTACGAGCAGTACTTC
clone size: NA; D gene: NA; V gene: TRBV28; J gene: TRBJ1-1; CDR3 protein: CASPSPAENTEAFF; CDR3 DNA: TGTGCCAGCCCCTCGCCGGCAGAGAACACTGAAGCTTTCTTT
clone size: NA; D gene: NA; V gene: TRBV29-1; J gene: TRBJ2-2; CDR3 protein: CSVQGTGELFF; CDR3 DNA: TGCAGCGTGCAGGGTACCGGGGAGCTGTTTTTT
clone size: NA; D gene: TRBD1; V gene: TRBV11-2; J gene: TRBJ2-7; CDR3 protein: CASSSRDRGAEQYF; CDR3 DNA: TGTGCCAGCAGCTCCCGGGACAGGGGTGCCGAGCAGTACTTC
clone size: few; D gene: NA; V gene: TRBV7-8; J gene: TRBJ1-2; CDR3 protein: CASSLAFAGRVYGYTF; CDR3 DNA: TGTGCCAGCAGCTTAGCGTTTGCAGGGCGGGTCTATGGCTACACCTTC
clone size: NA; D gene: TRBD1; V gene: TRBV19; J gene: TRBJ2-5; CDR3 protein: CATALGTAQETQYF; CDR3 DNA: TGTGCCACCGCCCTAGGGACAGCACAAGAGACCCAGTACTTC